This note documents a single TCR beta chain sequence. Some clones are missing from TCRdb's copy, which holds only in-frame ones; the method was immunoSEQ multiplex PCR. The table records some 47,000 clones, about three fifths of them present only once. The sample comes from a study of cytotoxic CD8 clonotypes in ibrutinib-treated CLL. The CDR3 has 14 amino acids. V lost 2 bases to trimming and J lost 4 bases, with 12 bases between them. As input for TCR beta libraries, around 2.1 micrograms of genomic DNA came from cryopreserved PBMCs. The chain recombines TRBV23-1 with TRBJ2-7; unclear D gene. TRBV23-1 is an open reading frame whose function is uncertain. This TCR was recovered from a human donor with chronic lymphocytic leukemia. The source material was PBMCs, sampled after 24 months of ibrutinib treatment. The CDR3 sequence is CASSQTKGRYEQYF. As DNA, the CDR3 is TGCGCCAGCAGTCAAACCAAGGGAAGGTACGAGCAGTACTTC.